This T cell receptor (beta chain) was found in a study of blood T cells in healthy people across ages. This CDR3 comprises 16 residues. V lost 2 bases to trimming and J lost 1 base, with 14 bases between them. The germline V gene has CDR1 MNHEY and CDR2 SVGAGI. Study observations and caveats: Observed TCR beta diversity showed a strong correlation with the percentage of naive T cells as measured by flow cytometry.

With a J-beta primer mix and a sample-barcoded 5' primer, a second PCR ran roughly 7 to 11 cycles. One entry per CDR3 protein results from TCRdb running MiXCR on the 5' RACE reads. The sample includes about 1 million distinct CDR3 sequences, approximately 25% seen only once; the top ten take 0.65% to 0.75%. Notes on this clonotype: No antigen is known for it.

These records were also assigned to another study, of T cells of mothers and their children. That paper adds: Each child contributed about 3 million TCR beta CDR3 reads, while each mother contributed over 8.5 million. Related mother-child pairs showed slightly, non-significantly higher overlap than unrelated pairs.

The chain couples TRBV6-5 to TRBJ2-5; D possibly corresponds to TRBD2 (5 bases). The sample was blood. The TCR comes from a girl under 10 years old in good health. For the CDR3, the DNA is TGTGCCAGCAGTTACCGATCGCCCGGGGTCCAAGAGACCCAGTACTTC. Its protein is CASSYRSPGVQETQYF.